The text below deals with one T cell receptor beta chain. The antigen remains undetermined. The data belong to a study of T cell repertoires and HLA-DP antigens. Data came from immunoSEQ multiplex PCR; TCRdb stores just in-frame clones and leaves some out. This repertoire shows some 110,000 clones, 85% to 95% found once; its top ten account for 0.25% to 0.3%. Study-level points and caveats: Pre-culture clonality, 0.04 to 0.045, was far below sorted CD137+ clonality of about 0.4.

V dropped 3 bases and J dropped 3; count of bases not matched to a gene: 3. This CDR3 region has 14 residues. In germline, CDR1 is SGHNT, CDR2 YENEEA. The chain recombines TRBV11-3 with TRBJ2-7; TRBD1 matches 9 bases. Sequencing was performed on CD4+ T cells from PBMCs. The TCR comes from a woman aged 18-29 years in good health and CMV-seronegative. This CDR3 is CASSLTGGSYEQYF. CDR3 nucleotide sequence: TGTGCCAGCAGCTTGACAGGGGGTAGCTACGAGCAGTACTTC. Together with reference TRBV11-3 and TRBJ2-7, the CDR3 gives the full variable domain: EAGVVQSPRYKIIEKKQPVAFWCNPISGHNTLYWYLQNLGQGPELLIRYENEEAVDDSQLPKDRFSAERLKGVDSTLKIQPAELGDSAVYLCASSLTGGSYEQYFGPGTRLTVT.